This T cell receptor (beta chain) emerged from a study of control samples from healthy donors and cancer patients. The data were produced by immunoSEQ multiplex PCR, yet TCRdb's version contains in-frame clones alone and is incomplete. The sample lists fewer than 200,000 clones; around 94% were seen once. Trimming removed 2 bases at V and 5 bases at J, with 12 bases between. The germline gives CDR1 GTSNPN, CDR2 SVGIG (reference sequence). CDR3 length equals 13 residues. V gene TRBV30 combines with J gene TRBJ1-1; no clear D. This sequence originates from a man aged 25-45 years in good health. Sequenced: blood. The CDR3 nucleotides read TGTGCCTGGAGTCGGAGCCCGGCGACTGAAGCTTTCTTT. The encoded protein is CAWSRSPATEAFF.